Presented here are 10 T cell receptor beta chains from one specimen sequenced in a study of shared clonotypes between healthy human individuals. Measured with immunoSEQ multiplex PCR; TCRdb has only the in-frame clones, and not every one. This sample carries about 690,000 clones, 90% of them seen once, and the ten largest clones take less than 40%. Sequencing used memory CD8+ T cells from PBMCs. The subset here: CD45RO+ cells pooled with CCR7-negative TemRA cells. These receptors all come from a man in his late teens or twenties in good health. Some clones in this sample may be carry-over from other donors' samples.

CDR3 protein: CASSTIGYLETQYF. The CDR3 nucleotides read TGTGCCAGTAGTACCATAGGGTACTTAGAGACCCAGTACTTC. The rearrangement uses TRBV19 and TRBJ2-5; D ambiguous. Per germline, CDR1 LNHDA and CDR2 SQIVND (reference sequence). This CDR3 spans 14 amino acids. With 4 bases removed from V and 4 bases from J, the gap between germline ends came to 13 bases.

The chain carries TRBV29-1 and TRBJ2-1, with D possibly matching TRBD1 (5 bases). The V gene lost 1 base and the J gene lost 13 bases, with 11 bases spanning the gap. This CDR3 spans 11 amino acids. The germline V gene has CDR1 SQVTM and CDR2 ANQGSEA. CDR3 protein: CSVEVGVAQFF. The CDR3 nucleotides are TGCAGCGTTGAAGTAGGGGTCGCCCAGTTCTTC.

Ten or more counts support this clone. This chain links TRBV6-4 with TRBJ1-2, with unresolved D. The CDR3 runs to 13 residues. Germline V gene data show CDR1 as MRHNA and CDR2 as SNTAGT. Deletions cut 3 bases from V and 4 bases from J, with 9 bases between. CDR3 residues: CASSEGPSYGYTF. The CDR3 DNA reads TGTGCCAGCAGTGAAGGACCGTCCTATGGCTACACCTTC.

This chain links TRBV7-2 with TRBJ2-1; 9 bases map to TRBD2. The V gene's germline CDR1 is SGHTA and CDR2 FQGNSA. Losses at the gene ends were 5 bases for V and 1 base for J; bases not matched to a gene: 6. CDR3 length equals 16 residues. The CDR3 is CASSGHSGGSYNEQFF. The CDR3 region has the DNA TGTGCCAGCAGCGGACATAGCGGGGGTTCCTACAATGAGCAGTTCTTC.

The CDR3, as DNA: TGCGCCAGCAGCCAAAGTGTCGCCTACGAGCAGTACTTC. This gives the protein CASSQSVAYEQYF. The rearrangement uses TRBV4-1 and TRBJ2-7; no reliable D call. The V end was cut by 2 bases, the J end by 2 bases, with 7 bases between. Germline loops: CDR1 MGHRA, CDR2 YSYEKL. CDR3 length: 13 residues.

The chain joins TRBV7-7 to TRBJ2-1, with 10 bases fitting TRBD2. V was pared by 5 bases and J by 10 bases, with 14 bases of the junction left unmatched. The germline V gene has CDR1 SSHAT and CDR2 FNYEAQ (reference sequence). This CDR3 is 16 amino acids long. The CDR3 reads CASSHRLAGDPGEQFF. CDR3 DNA: TGTGCCAGCAGCCACCGTCTAGCGGGAGACCCGGGGGAGCAGTTCTTC.

The V gene is TRBV4-1, the J gene TRBJ2-2; D call uncertain. V gave up 0 bases and J gave up 0 bases, with 11 bases separating them. The CDR3 has 17 residues. The germline gives CDR1 MGHRA, CDR2 YSYEKL. The DNA for the CDR3 is TGCGCCAGCAGCCAAGAATTGACAAGGGCGAACACCGGGGAGCTGTTTTTT. This codes for CASSQELTRANTGELFF.

The rearrangement uses TRBV11-2 and TRBJ2-1; 8 bases map to TRBD2. Trimming cost V 1 base and J 6 bases; bases outside gene matches: 8. This CDR3 spans 16 amino acids. The germline CDR1 and CDR2 sequences are SGHAT and FQNNGV. CDR3 residues: CASSLAFRGGGNEQFF. In DNA form, the CDR3 reads TGTGCCAGCAGCTTAGCGTTTCGGGGGGGCGGCAATGAGCAGTTCTTC.

The chain is built from TRBV15 and TRBJ2-1; weak D call: TRBD1 (6 bases). The CDR3 sequence is 15 residues long. CDR1 and CDR2 from the germline V gene are LNHNV and YYDKDF (reference sequence). Trimming pared 2 bases from V and 8 bases from J, leaving 16 bases between. CDR3 residues: CATSRQDSWVDEQFF. In DNA form, the CDR3 reads TGTGCCACCAGCAGACAGGACAGTTGGGTGGATGAGCAGTTCTTC.

The rearrangement uses TRBV7-2 and TRBJ2-1; no clear D gene. Trimming shortened V by 2 bases and J by 6 bases, and 8 bases separated the two germline ends. Germline values: CDR1 SGHTA, CDR2 FQGNSA. CDR3 length: 13 residues. CDR3 amino acids: CASSLSSGNEQFF. CDR3 nucleotides: TGTGCCAGCAGCTTAAGCTCCGGCAATGAGCAGTTCTTC.